The following is a T cell receptor beta chain sequence with its context. This entry comes from a study of radiation and T cells in renal cell carcinoma. The CDR3 consists of 18 residues. V shed 0 bases, J shed 3 bases, and the junction held 4 bases outside the gene matches. In germline, CDR1 is SGHTA, CDR2 FQGNSA. Data came from immunoSEQ multiplex PCR; TCRdb stores just in-frame clones and leaves some out. The table records some 100,000 clones, about four fifths of them present only once. As for time point: baseline pretreatment blood. Noted treatment: 15 Gy SBRT to primary tumor, nephrectomy 4 weeks later. This renal cell carcinoma was of the clear cell type.

The source material was blood, sampled from a patient whose treatment included radiotherapy and nephrectomy. This chain uses TRBV7-2 with TRBJ2-6, with 11 bases matching TRBD2. The TCR sequence derives from a man aged 60 to 69 with renal cell carcinoma. The CDR3 spells CASSLAHGTSGGANVLTF. CDR3 DNA sequence: TGTGCCAGCAGCTTAGCGCACGGGACTAGCGGTGGGGCCAACGTCCTGACTTTC. Supplemented by reference TRBV7-2 and TRBJ2-6, the full variable domain reads GAGVSQSPSNKVTEKGKDVELRCDPISGHTALYWYRQSLGQGLEFLIYFQGNSAPDKSGLPSDRFSAERTGGSVSTLTIQRTQQEDSAVYLCASSLAHGTSGGANVLTFGAGSRLTVL.